These 5 T cell receptor beta chains came from one sample sequenced in a study of blood T cell repertoires in COVID-19. The table came from immunoSEQ multiplex PCR; TCRdb's copy has only in-frame clones and leaves some out. Here the sample spans over 100,000 clones, 86% being singletons. The sequenced material came from peripheral blood. The source of these receptors is a middle-aged man with acute or convalescent COVID-19.

This clone was recorded once. The gene calls are TRBV6-1 and TRBJ1-4; D may be TRBD1 (5 bases). The CDR3 length is 15 residues. Germline V gene data show CDR1 as MNHNS and CDR2 as SASEGT. Trimming pared 2 bases from V and 8 bases from J, leaving 15 bases between. CDR3 bases: TGTGCCAGCAGTGAACTTTCGGGGGTAGGGGAAAAACTGTTTTTT. This translates into CASSELSGVGEKLFF.

V gene TRBV14 combines with J gene TRBJ2-1, with 11 nucleotides matching TRBD2. With V trimmed by 4 bases and J by 4 bases, 6 bases remained unmatched. CDR1 is SGHDN, CDR2 FVKESK, per germline. The CDR3 is made up of 16 amino acids. The CDR3 nucleotides read TGTGCCAGCAGCCTCCGGACTAGCGGGTCGTACAATGAGCAGTTCTTC. This sequence encodes CASSLRTSGSYNEQFF.

The gene calls are TRBV30 and TRBJ1-1, with D hard to call. CDR1 is GTSNPN, CDR2 SVGIG, per germline (reference sequence). The CDR3 has 13 residues. The V end lost 4 bases, the J end lost 1 base, and 10 bases lay between the germline ends. The CDR3 region is CAWNETPNTEAFF. CDR3 DNA sequence: TGTGCCTGGAACGAGACTCCGAACACTGAAGCTTTCTTT.

CDR3 bases: TGCAGCTCAAGAGAGGCGGGCATCTCCTACAATGAGCAGTTCTTC. It translates to CSSREAGISYNEQFF. This sequence joins TRBV29-1 and TRBJ2-1; D is possibly TRBD2 (5 bases). This CDR3 has 15 amino acids. Trimming stripped 8 bases from V and 0 bases from J, with 17 bases between. Germline loops: CDR1 SQVTM, CDR2 ANQGSEA.

V usage is TRBV27 and J usage is TRBJ2-7; D perhaps matches TRBD1 (6 bases). Trimming left V 5 bases short and J 3 bases short, with 11 bases between. Germline V CDR1 and CDR2: MNHEY, SMNVEV (reference sequence). The CDR3 sequence is 13 residues long. The CDR3 DNA reads as TGTGCCAGCAGTCGCGTACAGGGCTACGAGCAGTACTTC. Translated: CASSRVQGYEQYF.